The 8 T cell receptor beta chains given below trace back to one sample, sequenced in a study of graft-versus-host responses after intestinal transplantation. Profiled with immunoSEQ multiplex PCR; TCRdb holds only in-frame clones, not every one. The table lists 25,000 to 30,000 clones, 85% to 95% of them singletons, with less than 0.55% in the top ten. The starting material was PBMCs, obtained 18 days after transplant. These receptors all stem from a human patient who received an intestinal transplant, so some T cells may come from the graft donor.

The gene calls are TRBV4-2 and TRBJ2-1; D not certain. Germline V CDR1 and CDR2: LGHNA, YNFKEQ. The CDR3 covers 16 residues. V lost 1 base and J lost 4, with 14 bases in between. Here the CDR3 reads CASSQVVLWEYNEQFF. CDR3 sequence (DNA): TGTGCCAGCAGCCAAGTGGTGCTCTGGGAATACAATGAGCAGTTCTTC.

The rearrangement links TRBV11-3 to TRBJ1-6; no definite D call. The CDR3 is 10 residues long. Germline-derived CDR1 and CDR2 are SGHNT and YENEEA. Between the trimmed V and J ends, which lost 10 bases and 14 bases, there was a span of 12 bases. CDR3 sequence reads: CANKLGTLHF. In DNA form, the CDR3 reads TGTGCCAACAAACTTGGGACCCTCCACTTT.

The genes are TRBV29-1 and TRBJ1-2; no firm D call. This CDR3 has 14 amino acids. The V end was cut by 0 bases, the J end by 1 base, with 9 bases between. The germline V gene encodes CDR1 SQVTM and CDR2 ANQGSEA. The CDR3 bases are TGCAGCGTTGAAGAACAGCTGCTTAACTATGGCTACACCTTC. It encodes CSVEEQLLNYGYTF.

V gene TRBV7-6 combines with J gene TRBJ2-1, with a possible D match to TRBD1 (6 bases). Trimming took 3 bases from V and 5 from J, leaving 17 bases between them. The germline CDR1 and CDR2 sequences are SGHVS and FNYEAQ. The CDR3 runs to 16 residues. This chain's CDR3 is CASSLKAGAGDNEQFF. CDR3 DNA: TGTGCCAGCAGCTTGAAGGCAGGGGCAGGGGACAATGAGCAGTTCTTC.

This clone was detected once. The chain couples TRBV27 to TRBJ1-3, with D hard to call. Germline V lookup: CDR1 MNHEY, CDR2 SMNVEV (reference sequence). This CDR3 spans 13 amino acids. V was pared by 3 bases and J by 0 bases, with 3 bases between. The CDR3 DNA reads as TGTGCCAGCAGTTTGACCTCTGGAAACACCATATATTTT. This codes for CASSLTSGNTIYF.

This rearrangement joins TRBV6-1 to TRBJ1-6, with D maybe TRBD1 (5 bases). Germline V gives CDR1 MNHNS, CDR2 SASEGT. Trimming left V 2 bases short and J 7 bases short, with 6 bases between. This CDR3 spans 13 amino acids. CDR3 sequence (DNA): TGTGCCAGCAGTGAAAGGGACAATTCACCCCTCCACTTT. This translates into CASSERDNSPLHF.

This clone was recorded a few times. V usage is TRBV7-8 and J usage is TRBJ2-2, with a possible D match to TRBD2 (6 bases). The CDR3 length is 14 residues. Germline V gene data show CDR1 as SGHVS and CDR2 as FQNEAQ. V dropped 4 bases and J dropped 8 bases, with 14 bases sitting between them. The CDR3 protein is CASSSSVGGGELFF. In nucleotides, the CDR3 is TGTGCCAGCAGCTCCTCCGTCGGGGGTGGGGAGCTGTTTTTT.

J is TRBJ2-1 and V is TRBV9; no firm D call. Looked up from germline, CDR1 is SGDLS and CDR2 is YYNGEE. This CDR3 comprises 16 residues. The V and J ends lost 4 bases and 7 bases respectively, with 21 bases between them. The DNA of the CDR3 is TGTGCCAGCAGCCCCTATTTTTCGGGTTGGGAAAATGAGCAGTTCTTC. Its translation: CASSPYFSGWENEQFF.